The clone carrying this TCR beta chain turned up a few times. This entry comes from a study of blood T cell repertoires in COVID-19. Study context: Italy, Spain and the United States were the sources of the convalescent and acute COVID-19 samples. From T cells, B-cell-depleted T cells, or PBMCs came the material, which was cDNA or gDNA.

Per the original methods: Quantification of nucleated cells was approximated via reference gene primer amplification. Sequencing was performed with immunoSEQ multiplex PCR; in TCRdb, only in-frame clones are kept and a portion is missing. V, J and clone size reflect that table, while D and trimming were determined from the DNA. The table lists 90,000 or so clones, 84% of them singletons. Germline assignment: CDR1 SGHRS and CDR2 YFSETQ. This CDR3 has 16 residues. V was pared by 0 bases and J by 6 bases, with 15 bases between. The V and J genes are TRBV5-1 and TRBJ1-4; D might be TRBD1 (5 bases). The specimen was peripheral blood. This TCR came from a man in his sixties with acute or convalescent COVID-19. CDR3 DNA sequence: TGCGCCAGCAGCTTGGAAGGCCCGGGGGTTTATGAAAAACTGTTTTTT. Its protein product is CASSLEGPGVYEKLFF.